This T cell receptor (beta chain) emerged from a study of cytomegalovirus exposure and HLA in healthy donors. This CDR3 contains 14 residues. Germline assignment: CDR1 SNHLY and CDR2 FYNNEI. With V trimmed by 6 bases and J by 6 bases, 10 bases remained unmatched. The primer mix had 60 Vbeta and 13 Jbeta primers. Data came from immunoSEQ multiplex PCR; TCRdb stores just in-frame clones and leaves some out. This sample carries about 110,000 clones, about 70% of them seen once, and the ten largest clones take more than 2.5%. The rearrangement uses TRBV2 and TRBJ2-7; 8 positions agree with TRBD1. The sequence was obtained from a man aged 25 to 40 in good health and CMV-seronegative. Material: PBMCs. In nucleotides, the CDR3 is TGTGCCAGCAGAAGGCAGGGGGCGCAGGGCGAGCAGTACTTC. Its protein product is CASRRQGAQGEQYF.